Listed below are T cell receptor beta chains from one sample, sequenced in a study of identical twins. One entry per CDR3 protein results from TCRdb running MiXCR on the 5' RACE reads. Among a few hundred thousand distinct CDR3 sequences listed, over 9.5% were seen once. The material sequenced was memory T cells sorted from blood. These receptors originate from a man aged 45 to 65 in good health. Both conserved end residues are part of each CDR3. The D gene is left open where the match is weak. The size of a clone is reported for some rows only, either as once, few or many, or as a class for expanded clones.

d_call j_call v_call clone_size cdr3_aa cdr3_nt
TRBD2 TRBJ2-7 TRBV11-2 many CASSLLAGKEQYF TGTGCCAGCAGCTTACTAGCGGGAAAAGAGCAGTACTTC
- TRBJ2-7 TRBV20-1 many CSASKLGENYEQYF TGCAGTGCTAGTAAGTTAGGGGAAAACTACGAGCAGTACTTC
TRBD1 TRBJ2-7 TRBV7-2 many CASSLAGTGGYEQYF TGTGCCAGCAGCTTAGCCGGGACAGGGGGCTACGAGCAGTACTTC
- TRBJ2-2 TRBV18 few CASSPKAGNTGELFF TGTGCCAGCTCACCAAAGGCGGGGAACACCGGGGAGCTGTTTTTT
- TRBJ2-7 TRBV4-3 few CASSQDIQYSSYEQYF TGCGCCAGCAGCCAAGATATCCAGTATAGCTCCTACGAGCAGTACTTC
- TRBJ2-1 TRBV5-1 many CASSFAGNTGYNEQFF TGCGCCAGCAGCTTTGCCGGTAACACAGGGTACAATGAGCAGTTCTTC
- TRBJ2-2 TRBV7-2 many CASSLGWVGTGELFF TGTGCCAGCAGCTTAGGATGGGTTGGTACCGGGGAGCTGTTTTTT
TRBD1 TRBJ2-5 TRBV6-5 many CASSGQGETQYF TGTGCCAGCAGTGGACAGGGGGAGACCCAGTACTTC
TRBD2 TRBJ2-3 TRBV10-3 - CAIRSASGDTDTQYF TGTGCCATCAGATCGGCTAGCGGCGACACAGATACGCAGTATTTT
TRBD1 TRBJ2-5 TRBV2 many CASSGQGRTKTQYF TGTGCCAGCAGTGGACAGGGGAGGACGAAGACCCAGTACTTC
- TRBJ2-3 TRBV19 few CASSAGQTDTQYF TGTGCCAGTAGTGCGGGGCAAACAGATACGCAGTATTTT
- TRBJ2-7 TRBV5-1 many CASSLHSQSSYEQYF TGCGCCAGCAGCTTACACTCACAGAGCTCCTACGAGCAGTACTTC
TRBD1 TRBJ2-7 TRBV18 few CASSPNRGRHEQYF TGTGCCAGCTCACCCAACAGGGGGCGGCACGAGCAGTACTTC
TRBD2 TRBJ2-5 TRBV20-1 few CSARGTSGTGTQYF TGCAGTGCTAGGGGGACTAGCGGGACAGGGACCCAGTACTTC
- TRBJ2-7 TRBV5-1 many CASSLDLGPYEQYF TGCGCCAGCAGCTTGGATTTGGGACCCTACGAGCAGTACTTC
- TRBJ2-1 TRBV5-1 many CASSSGGGNNEQFF TGCGCCAGCAGCTCCGGAGGGGGAAACAATGAGCAGTTCTTC
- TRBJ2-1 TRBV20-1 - CSAIPGAYNEQFF TGCAGTGCTATCCCAGGTGCTTACAATGAGCAGTTCTTC
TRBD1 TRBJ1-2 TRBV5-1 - CASSPGQGRTQGGYTF TGCGCCAGCAGCCCGGGACAGGGGCGAACTCAAGGTGGCTACACCTTC
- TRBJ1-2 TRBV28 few CASSLWPGPRGTNYGYTF TGTGCCAGCAGTTTATGGCCGGGCCCCCGAGGAACTAACTATGGCTACACCTTC
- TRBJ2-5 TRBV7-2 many CASSLAFGGRETQYF TGTGCCAGCAGCTTAGCATTTGGGGGGCGGGAGACCCAGTACTTC
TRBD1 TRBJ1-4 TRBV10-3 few CAISEGQGEKLFF TGTGCCATCAGTGAGGGACAGGGAGAAAAACTGTTTTTT
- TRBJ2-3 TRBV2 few CASSGVSDTQYF TGTGCCAGCAGTGGGGTCTCAGATACGCAGTATTTT
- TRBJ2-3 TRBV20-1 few CSARDRQASTDTQYF TGCAGTGCTAGAGATCGACAGGCTAGCACAGATACGCAGTATTTT
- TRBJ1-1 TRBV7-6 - CASSFTVNTEAFF TGTGCCAGCAGCTTCACCGTGAACACTGAAGCTTTCTTT
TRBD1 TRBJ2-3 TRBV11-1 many CASSPTGFSQYF TGTGCCAGCAGCCCGACAGGGTTCTCGCAGTATTTT
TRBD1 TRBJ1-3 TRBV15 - CATSRVGQGSGNTIYF TGTGCCACCAGCAGAGTTGGACAGGGCTCTGGAAACACCATATATTTT
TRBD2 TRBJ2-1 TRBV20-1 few CSASRVGLAGGPRIF TGCAGTGCTAGTCGGGTAGGACTAGCGGGGGGCCCTCGTATCTTC
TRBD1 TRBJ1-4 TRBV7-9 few CASSFGQGAREKLFF TGTGCCAGCAGCTTCGGACAGGGGGCACGAGAAAAACTGTTTTTT
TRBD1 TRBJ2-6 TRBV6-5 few CASSYGTGNSGANVLTF TGTGCCAGCAGCTACGGGACAGGGAACTCTGGGGCCAACGTCCTGACTTTC
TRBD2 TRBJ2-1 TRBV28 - CASSGGGWNEQFF TGTGCCAGCAGTGGGGGGGGGTGGAATGAGCAGTTCTTC
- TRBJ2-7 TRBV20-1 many CSARDLLGRSSYEQYF TGCAGTGCTAGAGATCTGCTCGGAAGGAGCTCCTACGAGCAGTACTTC
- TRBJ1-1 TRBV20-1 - CSATRGGAEAFF TGCAGTGCTACGAGGGGGGGCGCTGAAGCTTTCTTT
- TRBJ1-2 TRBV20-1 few CSARATTTLVGAYGYTF TGCAGTGCTAGAGCCACTACGACATTGGTGGGGGCGTATGGCTACACCTTC
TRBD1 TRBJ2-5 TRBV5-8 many CASSPGQGFQETQYF TGTGCCAGCAGCCCCGGACAGGGGTTCCAAGAGACCCAGTACTTC
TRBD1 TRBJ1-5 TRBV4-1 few CASSQDWSGTGGFGNQPQHF TGCGCCAGCAGCCAAGATTGGAGCGGGACAGGGGGCTTTGGCAATCAGCCCCAGCATTTT
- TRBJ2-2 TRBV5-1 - CASSLDSFLNSGELFF TGCGCCAGCAGCTTGGATTCCTTTCTAAACTCCGGGGAGCTGTTTTTT
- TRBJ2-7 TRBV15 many CATSRDRTPTYEQYF TGTGCCACCAGCAGAGATCGAACACCAACCTACGAGCAGTACTTC
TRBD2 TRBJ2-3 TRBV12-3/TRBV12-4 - CASQKRGGSDTQYF TGTGCCAGCCAAAAACGGGGGGGCTCAGATACGCAGTATTTT
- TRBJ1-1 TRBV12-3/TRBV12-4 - CASSLDSLNTEAFF TGTGCCAGCAGTTTAGACAGTTTGAACACTGAAGCTTTCTTT